These 5 T cell receptor beta chains were all obtained from the same sample, sequenced in a study of blood T cell repertoires in COVID-19. Sequencing used immunoSEQ multiplex PCR; TCRdb keeps in-frame clones, though not all of them. Of under 150,000 clones in the sample, around 81% were seen once. Sequenced sample: peripheral blood. These receptors were obtained from a human donor with acute or convalescent COVID-19. The donor label of this sample is uncertain.

The chain links TRBV3-1 (or the pseudogene TRBV3-2) to TRBJ2-2; TRBD2 is a possible D gene (7 bases). V lost 3 bases, J lost 7 bases, and 9 bases lay in between. From germline, CDR1 is LGHDT and CDR2 YNNKEL (reference sequence). The CDR3 is 13 residues long. CDR3 nucleotide sequence: TGTGCCAGCAGCCAGGGAGGGGGCGGGGAGCTGTTTTTT. It yields the protein CASSQGGGGELFF.

The rearrangement uses TRBV9 and TRBJ2-1; 8 nucleotides align to TRBD2. Losses at the gene ends were 2 bases for V and 2 bases for J; bases not matched to a gene: 3. The V gene's germline CDR1 is SGDLS and CDR2 YYNGEE. There are 15 residues in the CDR3. CDR3 bases: TGTGCCAGCAGCGTTAGCGGGGCAACCTACAATGAGCAGTTCTTC. Translated: CASSVSGATYNEQFF.

The chain has TRBV6-5 and TRBJ1-5; D unclear. Trimming removed 5 bases at V and 7 bases at J, with 9 bases between. This CDR3 spans 12 amino acids. Germline V gives CDR1 MNHEY, CDR2 SVGAGI. The CDR3 sequence: CASSTGGQPQHF. Written as DNA, the CDR3 is TGTGCCAGCAGTACGGGAGGGCAGCCCCAGCATTTT.

The chain has TRBV7-9 and TRBJ2-3; TRBD1 might be the D (5 bases). V lost 7 bases, J lost 2 bases, and 19 bases lay in between. The length of the CDR3 is 16 residues. Germline assignment: CDR1 SEHNR and CDR2 FQNEAQ (reference sequence). CDR3 sequence: CASTPGGALITDTQYF. CDR3 bases: TGTGCCAGCACCCCAGGTGGGGCCCTTATCACAGATACGCAGTATTTT.

The V gene is TRBV7-8, the J gene TRBJ1-2; TRBD1 aligns across 8 bases. This CDR3 spans 16 amino acids. Germline V gene sequence: CDR1 SGHVS, CDR2 FQNEAQ. V trimming: 4 bases; J trimming: 2 bases; junction bases outside the gene matches: 9. The CDR3 reads CASSWGWGQENYGYTF. DNA for the CDR3: TGTGCCAGCAGCTGGGGGTGGGGACAGGAGAACTATGGCTACACCTTC. Variable domain in full (rest from reference TRBV7-8 and TRBJ1-2): GAGVSQSPRYKVAKRGQDVALRCDPISGHVSLFWYQQALGQGPEFLTYFQNEAQLDKSGLPSDRFFAERPEGSVSTLKIQRTQQEDSAVYLCASSWGWGQENYGYTFGSGTRLTVV.